This section outlines one T cell receptor (beta chain) sequence together with its context. This clonotype was found many times. No antigen is known for it. No per-base quality is available; no much larger clone lies one base away. Libraries from unsorted PBMCs were made from 2 million PBMCs kept in RNAlater at -80 degrees C until RNA extraction. The multiple sclerosis patients were enrolled in a US clinical protocol that evaluated disease progression with magnetic resonance imaging. PBMCs were separated from peripheral blood using Ficoll-Hypaque density gradient centrifugation and then cryopreserved in liquid nitrogen. This sample was taken from a study of neurological immune-mediated disorders (dated by TCRdb to between 2017 and 2020). Regarding the research as a whole: Among the approximately 34 multiple sclerosis patients, approximately 30 had relapsing-remitting MS and 3 had secondary progressive MS. The study compared peripheral blood TCR-beta repertoires of HTLV-I-associated myelopathy (HAM/TSP) patients, multiple sclerosis patients and healthy controls using UMI-based sequencing. Longitudinal samples, technical triplicates and paired sorted CD4+ and CD8+ T-cell subsets, alongside PBMC samples, were included among the approximately 110 TCR-beta libraries. The cohort included some 70 subjects: roughly 14 with HAM/TSP, around 35 with multiple sclerosis, and 20 healthy controls. Findings and caveats that apply to the study as a whole: No identical CDR3 amino acid sequences were shared among expanded clones across subjects, suggesting private TCR-beta repertoires in all groups. TCR clonal expansion was highest in HAM/TSP patients and lowest in MS patients, with MS patients falling below even healthy controls. Repertoires from 18 of 34 MS patients were grouped by phylogenetic analysis into a cluster of related CDR3 sequences, suggesting a possible repertoire-level signature. No clinical or MRI features were associated with the MS cluster, and the authors said that larger cohorts are needed.

To synthesize cDNA, template-switch 5'RACE was performed with a primer carrying a 10-nucleotide random unique molecular identifier so that each TCR transcript was tagged. Every sequencing run covered 15-18 subjects and yielded more than 160 million TCR-beta sequences. The RNeasy kit was used for extraction of total RNA. The KAPA Real-time Library Amplification kit was used to amplify TCR-beta VDJ regions with primers targeting the TCR constant region and the 5'RACE anchor. Sample indexes and Illumina adaptors were added in a first PCR, after which library yield was increased in a second PCR. After purification with Ampure beads, the TCR product of roughly 650 bp was size-selected on a 2% E-gel SizeSelection system. Before pooling, library quality was checked on a Bioanalyzer, concentration was measured with Qubit, and libraries were quantified with the Kapa Library Quantification kit. Paired-end 2 x 150 bp sequencing of the libraries was performed on an Illumina HiSeq 2500. To increase sequence diversity, roughly 24-32% phiX was spiked into each library pool. The authors' analysis ran thus. Quality-filtered reads were processed with the UMI-based MiGEC pipeline, which removed over 85% of raw TCR sequences during error correction. IMGT germline references were used for aligning VDJ genes, and each clonotype was defined as a unique CDR3 amino acid sequence together with its V-J genes. Clonal expansion, Shannon diversity and CDR3 relatedness (CalcPairwiseDistances, ClusterSamples) were evaluated with VDJtools, and phylogenetic trees were built with CLCbio workbench. Clones with at least 8 unique UMIs were defined as expanded, with this threshold being based on coefficient-of-variation modelling across technical triplicates. TCRdb ran its own pipeline on the public reads, namely fastp trimming at Q25 and MiXCR clone calling, and kept in-frame beta chains. Each entry merges the rows of one CDR3 protein and shows their most common DNA and genes. For this entry, the V and J calls and clone size follow TCRdb and not the study's own pipeline. Counted in this sample were 20,000 to 30,000 distinct CDR3 sequences; 2.5% of them appeared once. The ten largest account for roughly 2.1% of the sample.

The source of this sequence is a woman aged 45-60 years with multiple sclerosis. Sequencing used PBMCs.

The DNA sequence reads TGTGCCAGCAGCGGGGCTAACTACAATGAGCAGTTCTTC. The resulting protein is CASSGANYNEQFF. The rearrangement combines TRBV9 with TRBJ2-1; the D gene cannot be resolved reliably. The germline V gene yields SGDLS for CDR1 and YYNGEE for CDR2. The junction carries 7 bases between V and J, which are trimmed by 3 bases and 3 bases respectively. The CDR3 holds 13 amino acids from the cysteine to the phenylalanine. The DNA shown is the 39-base CDR3, in frame from base 1.